The 24 T cell receptor beta chains in this list originate from one sample, sequenced in a study of T-cell memory formation after mild COVID-19. TCRdb redid the calling of the 5' RACE reads with MiXCR, one entry per CDR3 protein. The data contain approximately 180,000 distinct CDR3 sequences, roughly 16% of them seen just once; the ten biggest clones take up around 2%. The sample comprised PBMCs or a T cell subset sorted from them (not recorded which). These receptor sequences come from an adult woman who had mild COVID-19 (a few samples of this study predate the infection). Cell type and time point are not known.

This chain joins TRBV18 and TRBJ1-5; D not resolved. Between the trimmed V and J ends, which lost 3 bases and 1 base, there was a span of 10 bases. The CDR3 covers 15 residues. CDR1 is KGHSH and CDR2 is LQKENI in the germline V gene. The CDR3 loop is CASSPGRPSNQPQHF. The CDR3 nucleotides read TGTGCCAGCTCACCCGGACGGCCCAGCAATCAGCCCCAGCATTTT.

This clonotype has more than one count but fewer than ten. The chain recombines TRBV7-9 with TRBJ2-7; 8 bases agree with TRBD1. This CDR3 region has 15 residues. V trimming: 3 bases; J trimming: 0 bases; junction bases outside the gene matches: 4. CDR1 SEHNR and CDR2 FQNEAQ come from the germline V gene (reference sequence). The CDR3 reads CASSFPDRGSYEQYF. The CDR3 nucleotides are TGTGCCAGCAGCTTCCCCGACAGGGGCTCCTACGAGCAGTACTTC. Variable domain in full (rest from reference TRBV7-9 and TRBJ2-7): DTGVSQNPRHKITKRGQNVTFRCDPISEHNRLYWYRQTLGQGPEFLTYFQNEAQLEKSRLLSDRFSAERPKGSFSTLEIQRTEQGDSAMYLCASSFPDRGSYEQYFGPGTRLTVT.

The gene calls are TRBV20-1 and TRBJ1-5; D is unclear. The CDR3 contains 16 residues. Germline V lookup: CDR1 DFQATT, CDR2 SNEGSKA (reference sequence). The V gene lost 5 bases and the J gene lost 3 bases, with 20 bases spanning the gap. The CDR3 loop is CSALEEIRQDNQPQHF. The DNA for the CDR3 is TGCAGTGCTCTAGAGGAGATCAGGCAGGACAATCAGCCCCAGCATTTT.

This clonotype was found many times. The V gene is TRBV7-9, the J gene TRBJ2-4; D is ambiguous. Looked up from germline, CDR1 is SEHNR and CDR2 is FQNEAQ (reference sequence). This CDR3 has 14 residues. Trimming took off 5 bases at V and 8 bases at J, with 16 bases between the two ends. DNA of the CDR3: TGTGCCAGCAGCCCCCGCCTGGTATGGGACATTCAGTACTTC. Translated: CASSPRLVWDIQYF.

V and J are TRBV6-5 and TRBJ2-7; TRBD1 aligns across 7 bases. V was pared by 2 bases and J by 0 bases, with 10 bases of the junction left unmatched. This CDR3 has 17 amino acids. Per germline, CDR1 MNHEY and CDR2 SVGAGI. For the CDR3, the DNA is TGTGCCAGCAGTTACCATTTCTCGACAGGGATCTCCTACGAGCAGTACTTC. Its protein is CASSYHFSTGISYEQYF.

The rearrangement links TRBV7-9 to TRBJ2-1, with TRBD1 identical over 12 bases. This CDR3 region has 19 residues. Looked up from germline, CDR1 is SEHNR and CDR2 is FQNEAQ (reference sequence). V lost 2 bases and J lost 5; bases outside the gene matches: 13. The chain's CDR3 is CASSLWDRGRLDLNNEQFF. In DNA form, the CDR3 reads TGTGCCAGCAGCTTATGGGACAGGGGGCGGCTAGACCTTAACAATGAGCAGTTCTTC.

This clonotype was observed a handful of times. The V and J genes are TRBV11-2 and TRBJ2-3, with D hard to call. CDR3 length: 13 residues. The germline CDR1 and CDR2 sequences are SGHAT and FQNNGV. Between the trimmed V and J ends, which lost 3 bases and 4 bases, there was a span of 8 bases. Written as DNA, the CDR3 is TGTGCCAGCAGCTTGAGGATTTCAGATACGCAGTATTTT. Amino acids: CASSLRISDTQYF.

This clonotype was observed at least ten times. The chain is built from TRBV24-1 and TRBJ2-1, with D possibly TRBD2 on 5 matching bases. V lost 9 bases to trimming and J lost 3 bases, with 11 bases between them. Per the germline V gene, CDR1 is KGHDR and CDR2 is SFDVKD. CDR3 size: 13 residues. The CDR3 here is CATGSSDYNEQFF. CDR3 nucleotides: TGTGCCACCGGGAGTAGCGACTACAATGAGCAGTTCTTC.

The J gene is TRBJ2-7, the V gene TRBV6-2 or TRBV6-3; D is possibly TRBD2 (6 bases). This CDR3 region has 16 residues. Deletions cut 5 bases from V and 0 bases from J, with 17 bases between. Germline CDR1 reads MNHEY; CDR2 reads SVGEGT. The CDR3 nucleotides are TGTGCCAGCAGTCGGGTTGGGTTGCGGGACTCCTACGAGCAGTACTTC. It encodes CASSRVGLRDSYEQYF.

This clonotype was seen more than once but under ten times. The chain carries TRBV6-5 and TRBJ2-7; possible D gene TRBD1, 6 bases. The V and J ends lost 6 bases and 5 bases respectively, with 14 bases between them. Germline assignment: CDR1 MNHEY and CDR2 SVGAGI. This CDR3 comprises 13 residues. In nucleotides, the CDR3 is TGTGCCAGCAGGCCTTCCACAGGGAACGAGCAGTACTTC. Amino acid sequence: CASRPSTGNEQYF.

This clonotype has just a few counts. The chain has TRBV2 and TRBJ2-7, with 9 bases aligning to TRBD1. Unmatched junction bases numbered 8, after V lost 6 bases and J lost 5 bases. The CDR3 is 14 amino acids. Germline CDR1 and CDR2: SNHLY and FYNNEI. CDR3 sequence (DNA): TGTGCCAGCAGGAAGGGGACAGGGAGCCACGAGCAGTACTTC. It codes for CASRKGTGSHEQYF.

This clonotype was seen only a few times. This chain uses TRBV6-5 with TRBJ1-1; D is undetermined. Between the trimmed V and J ends, which lost 4 bases and 3 bases, there was a span of 6 bases. Germline-derived CDR1 and CDR2 are MNHEY and SVGAGI. This CDR3 has 12 residues. The CDR3 region has the DNA TGTGCCAGCAGTTCGTTTTACACTGAAGCTTTCTTT. This sequence encodes CASSSFYTEAFF.

The sample holds a few counts of this clonotype. The V call is TRBV3-1, the J call TRBJ2-5; 9 nucleotides line up with TRBD2. CDR3 length: 15 residues. Germline V gene lookup returns CDR1 LGHDT and CDR2 YNNKEL (reference sequence). V was pared by 3 bases and J by 4 bases, with 6 bases of the junction left unmatched. Here the CDR3 DNA reads TGTGCCAGCAGCCAGCCTAGCGGGGTAGGAGAGACCCAGTACTTC. It yields the protein CASSQPSGVGETQYF.

The chain has TRBV3-1 and TRBJ2-7, with TRBD1 identical over 10 bases. CDR1 is LGHDT and CDR2 is YNNKEL in the germline V gene (reference sequence). The CDR3 covers 15 residues. Trimming took 2 bases from V and 5 from J; bases not matched to a gene: 6. CDR3 sequence (DNA): TGTGCCAGCAGCCAACTTGGGACAGGGGCCCACGAGCAGTACTTC. It yields the protein CASSQLGTGAHEQYF.

This clonotype appeared a few times. V gene TRBV5-5 combines with J gene TRBJ2-7; D unresolved. The V gene lost 0 bases and the J gene lost 3 bases, with 7 bases spanning the gap. This CDR3 is built from 13 residues. CDR1 SGHKS and CDR2 YYEKEE come from the germline V gene (reference sequence). The CDR3 nucleotides are TGTGCCAGCAGCTTGGCGGTTGACTACGAGCAGTACTTC. Its protein is CASSLAVDYEQYF. Looking up the rest from reference TRBV5-5 and TRBJ2-7 gives the full variable domain: DAGVTQSPTHLIKTRGQQVTLRCSPISGHKSVSWYQQVLGQGPQFIFQYYEKEERGRGNFPDRFSARQFPNYSSELNVNALLLGDSALYLCASSLAVDYEQYFGPGTRLTVT.

This clonotype has at least ten counts. This sequence joins TRBV3-1 and TRBJ1-4, with unresolved D. Per the germline V gene, CDR1 is LGHDT and CDR2 is YNNKEL (reference sequence). This CDR3 region has 11 residues. V lost 0 bases and J 7 bases, leaving 0 bases between the germline ends. Here the CDR3 DNA reads TGTGCCAGCAGCCAAGATGAAAAACTGTTTTTT. Its translation: CASSQDEKLFF.

In regard to this clonotype: Relative to the germline gene, one junction end is altered; a read error may explain this. The gene calls are TRBV12-3 or TRBV12-4 and TRBJ2-3; TRBD2 is a possible D gene (6 bases). The CDR3 is 14 residues long. CDR3 loop: CTSSPGSRGDTQYF. The CDR3 DNA reads as TGTACCAGCAGTCCCGGATCGCGGGGAGATACGCAGTATTTT.

The chain joins TRBV2 to TRBJ1-4; 7 nucleotides match TRBD1. This CDR3 spans 14 amino acids. From germline, CDR1 is SNHLY and CDR2 FYNNEI. V dropped 6 bases and J dropped 5; count of bases not matched to a gene: 6. The CDR3 sequence is CASRARGGNEKLFF. DNA of the CDR3: TGTGCCAGCAGGGCCCGAGGGGGCAATGAAAAACTGTTTTTT. Filled out from reference TRBV2 and TRBJ1-4, the complete variable domain reads EPEVTQTPSHQVTQMGQEVILRCVPISNHLYFYWYRQILGQKVEFLVSFYNNEISEKSEIFDDQFSVERPDGSNFTLKIRSTKLEDSAMYFCASRARGGNEKLFFGSGTQLSVL.

The chain is built from TRBV19 and TRBJ1-1; D may be TRBD1 (6 bases). CDR3 size: 13 residues. Germline-derived CDR1 and CDR2 are LNHDA and SQIVND (reference sequence). Trimming stripped 7 bases from V and 6 bases from J, with 15 bases between. CDR3: CASKRDIKSEAFF. CDR3 DNA: TGTGCCAGTAAGCGGGACATTAAATCTGAAGCTTTCTTT. Full variable domain (outside the CDR3, taken from reference TRBV19 and TRBJ1-1): DGGITQSPKYLFRKEGQNVTLSCEQNLNHDAMYWYRQDPGQGLRLIYYSQIVNDFQKGDIAEGYSVSREKKESFPLTVTSAQKNPTAFYLCASKRDIKSEAFFGQGTRLTVV.

V gene TRBV3-1 combines with J gene TRBJ2-1; no clear D gene. The germline V and J ends were trimmed by 0 bases and 10 bases, with 16 bases remaining between them. Germline-derived CDR1 and CDR2 are LGHDT and YNNKEL (reference sequence). This CDR3 spans 15 amino acids. Here the CDR3 reads CASSQDPSSLEEQFF. The CDR3 nucleotides read TGTGCCAGCAGCCAAGATCCTTCCAGCCTTGAGGAGCAGTTCTTC.

This clonotype has more than one count but fewer than ten. CDR3 amino acids: CASSYSSRGGDEQYF. CDR3 DNA sequence: TGTGCCAGCAGTTACTCGAGTCGGGGTGGTGACGAGCAGTACTTC. The J gene is TRBJ2-7, the V gene TRBV6-2 or TRBV6-3; perhaps TRBD2 as D (5 bases). CDR1 MNHEY and CDR2 SVGEGT come from the germline V gene. This CDR3 has 15 amino acids. The V and J ends lost 0 bases and 5 bases respectively, with 14 bases between them.

This chain uses TRBV7-2 with TRBJ1-5; possibly TRBD1 for D (6 bases). From germline, CDR1 is SGHTA and CDR2 FQGNSA. The germline V and J ends were trimmed by 5 bases and 0 bases, with 11 bases remaining between them. CDR3 length: 15 amino acids. The CDR3 nucleotides are TGTGCCAGCAGCCGACAGGCCCATAGCAATCAGCCCCAGCATTTT. Its translation: CASSRQAHSNQPQHF.

This clonotype was observed a handful of times. The chain combines TRBV25-1 with TRBJ1-1, with D possibly matching TRBD1 (6 bases). The CDR3 has 15 amino acids. The germline V gene has CDR1 MGHDK and CDR2 SYGVNS. Between the trimmed V and J ends, which lost 3 bases and 3 bases, there was a span of 14 bases. CDR3 amino acids: CASSDVGGMDTEAFF. The CDR3 DNA sequence: TGTGCCAGCAGTGACGTAGGGGGAATGGACACTGAAGCTTTCTTT. Using reference TRBV25-1 and TRBJ1-1 for the parts outside the CDR3, the full variable domain is EADIYQTPRYLVIGTGKKITLECSQTMGHDKMYWYQQDPGMELHLIHYSYGVNSTEKGDLSSESTVSRIRTEHFPLTLESARPSHTSQYLCASSDVGGMDTEAFFGQGTRLTVV.

This clonotype has more than one count but fewer than ten. The chain couples TRBV12-3 or TRBV12-4 to TRBJ2-5; maybe TRBD2 (6 bases). CDR3 length: 14 amino acids. Trimming removed 3 bases at V and 5 bases at J, with 13 bases between. The CDR3 DNA reads as TGTGCCAGCAGTTTCTCAGGGACTGGGGAGACCCAGTACTTC. Encoded protein: CASSFSGTGETQYF.